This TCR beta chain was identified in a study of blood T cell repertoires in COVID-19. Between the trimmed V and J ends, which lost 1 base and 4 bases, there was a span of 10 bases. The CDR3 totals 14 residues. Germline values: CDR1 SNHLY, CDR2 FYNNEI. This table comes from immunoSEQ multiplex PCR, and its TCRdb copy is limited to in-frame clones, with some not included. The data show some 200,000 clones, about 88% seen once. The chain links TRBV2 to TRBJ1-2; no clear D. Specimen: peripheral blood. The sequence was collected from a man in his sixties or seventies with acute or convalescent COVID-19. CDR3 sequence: CASSEVQTSYGYTF. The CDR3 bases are TGTGCCAGCAGTGAAGTACAGACATCCTATGGCTACACCTTC. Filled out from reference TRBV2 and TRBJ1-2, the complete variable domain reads EPEVTQTPSHQVTQMGQEVILRCVPISNHLYFYWYRQILGQKVEFLVSFYNNEISEKSEIFDDQFSVERPDGSNFTLKIRSTKLEDSAMYFCASSEVQTSYGYTFGSGTRLTVV.